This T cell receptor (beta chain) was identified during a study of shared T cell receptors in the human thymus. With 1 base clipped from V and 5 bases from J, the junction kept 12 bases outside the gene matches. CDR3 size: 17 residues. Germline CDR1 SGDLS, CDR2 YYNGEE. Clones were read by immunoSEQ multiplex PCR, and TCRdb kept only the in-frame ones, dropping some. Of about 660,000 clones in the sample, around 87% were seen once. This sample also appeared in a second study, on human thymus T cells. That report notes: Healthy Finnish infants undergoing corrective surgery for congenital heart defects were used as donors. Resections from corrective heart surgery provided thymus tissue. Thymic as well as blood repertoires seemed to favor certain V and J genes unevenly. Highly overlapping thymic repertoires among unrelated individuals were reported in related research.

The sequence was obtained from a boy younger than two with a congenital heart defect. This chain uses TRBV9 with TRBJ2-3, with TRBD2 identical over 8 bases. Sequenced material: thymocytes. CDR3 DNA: TGTGCCAGCAGCGTACACGGTCAGACTAGCGTCGAAGATACGCAGTATTTT. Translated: CASSVHGQTSVEDTQYF.